Listed here are 18 T cell receptor beta chains from one sample, sequenced in a study of T cell responses to AZD1222 COVID-19 vaccine. Some clones are missing from TCRdb's copy, which holds only in-frame ones; the method was immunoSEQ multiplex PCR. The repertoire holds some 69,000 clones, with around four fifths as singletons. The starting material was peripheral blood, obtained 28 days after the second AZD1222 dose. These receptors originate from an adult who received the AZD1222 COVID-19 vaccine.

A word on this clone: Within the sample, other DNA sequences also encode this same CDR3. The CDR3 spells CASSLGRSYEQYF. CDR3 DNA: TGCGCCAGCAGCTTGGGGCGCAGTTACGAGCAGTACTTC. The chain links TRBV5-1 to TRBJ2-7; D gene uncertain. Trimming shortened V by 0 bases and J by 4 bases, and 8 bases separated the two germline ends. Germline CDR1 reads SGHRS; CDR2 reads YFSETQ. The CDR3 has 13 residues.

The V gene is TRBV6-5, the J gene TRBJ2-1, with a possible D match to TRBD2 (6 bases). V lost 0 bases to trimming and J lost 2 bases, with 8 bases between them. Looked up from germline, CDR1 is MNHEY and CDR2 is SVGAGI. The CDR3 is 15 residues long. The CDR3 coding sequence is TGTGCCAGCAGTTACTCGGCGGGACCCTACAATGAGCAGTTCTTC. Translating it yields CASSYSAGPYNEQFF.

By frequency in the sample, this clone is medium-sized (0.01 to 0.1%). The chain employs TRBV4-1 and TRBJ2-2, with 9 bases that match TRBD1. Unmatched junction bases numbered 8, after V lost 1 base and J lost 8 bases. The CDR3 loop spans 16 amino acids. The germline CDR1 and CDR2 sequences are MGHRA and YSYEKL. CDR3 nucleotides: TGCGCCAGCAGCCAAGTTTTAGGACAGGGGTTTGGGGAGCTGTTTTTT. Its translation: CASSQVLGQGFGELFF.

The chain combines TRBV6-2 or TRBV6-3 with TRBJ2-1; perhaps TRBD2 as D (7 bases). CDR3 length: 16 amino acids. Trimming stripped 2 bases from V and 4 bases from J, with 15 bases between. Per germline, CDR1 MNHEY and CDR2 SVGEGT. The CDR3: CASSYGGASGYNEQFF. CDR3 coding DNA: TGTGCCAGCAGTTACGGGGGGGCTAGCGGTTACAATGAGCAGTTCTTC.

DNA of the CDR3: TGTGCCAGCAGCTTAAGGGGGGGGTACCAAGAGACCCAGTACTTC. Its translation is CASSLRGGYQETQYF. V usage is TRBV7-6 and J usage is TRBJ2-5; perhaps TRBD2 as D (7 bases). The CDR3 is made up of 15 amino acids. CDR1 and CDR2 from the germline V gene are SGHVS and FNYEAQ. V was cut by 2 bases and J by 0 bases, with 10 bases left in between.

The V and J genes are TRBV6-5 and TRBJ2-3; D remains unclear. Trimming took off 2 bases at V and 5 bases at J, with 8 bases between the two ends. Germline V gene data show CDR1 as MNHEY and CDR2 as SVGAGI. The CDR3 totals 13 residues. The CDR3 here is CASSYTALDTQYF. The CDR3 nucleotides read TGTGCCAGCAGTTACACCGCGTTAGATACGCAGTATTTT.

This rearrangement joins TRBV5-5 to TRBJ2-2; D ambiguous. V lost 4 bases to trimming and J lost 0 bases, with 10 bases between them. The germline gives CDR1 SGHKS, CDR2 YYEKEE (reference sequence). CDR3 length equals 15 residues. The CDR3 spells CASSRITTNTGELFF. DNA of the CDR3: TGTGCCAGCAGCCGGATTACCACGAACACCGGGGAGCTGTTTTTT. Supplemented by reference TRBV5-5 and TRBJ2-2, the full variable domain reads DAGVTQSPTHLIKTRGQQVTLRCSPISGHKSVSWYQQVLGQGPQFIFQYYEKEERGRGNFPDRFSARQFPNYSSELNVNALLLGDSALYLCASSRITTNTGELFFGEGSRLTVL.

The chain uses TRBV9 and TRBJ2-6, with D perhaps TRBD1 or TRBD2 (5 bases each). The CDR3 has 15 amino acids. Per germline, CDR1 SGDLS and CDR2 YYNGEE. V lost 0 bases, J lost 5 bases, and 9 bases lay in between. CDR3 amino acids: CASSVDGARANVLTF. The CDR3 DNA follows: TGTGCCAGCAGCGTAGACGGGGCGAGGGCCAACGTCCTGACTTTC.

The rearrangement uses TRBV6-6 and TRBJ2-7; TRBD2 matches at 13 bases. The CDR3 consists of 15 residues. The ends lost 6 bases at V and 3 bases at J; junction bases unmatched: 5. Per the germline V gene, CDR1 is MNHNY and CDR2 is SVGAGI (reference sequence). The CDR3 region has the DNA TGTGCCAGCAGCTTAGGACTAGCGGGGGACTACGAGCAGTACTTC. Translation gives CASSLGLAGDYEQYF.

The rearrangement uses TRBV4-1 and TRBJ1-3; no definite D call. Germline assignment: CDR1 MGHRA and CDR2 YSYEKL. Trimming removed 3 bases at V and 1 base at J, with 10 bases between. The CDR3 extends over 15 amino acids. The CDR3 coding sequence is TGCGCCAGCAGCCACCTTAGTGCGTCTGGAAACACCATATATTTT. Translating it yields CASSHLSASGNTIYF.

The chain uses TRBV30 and TRBJ1-4; 8 nucleotides line up with TRBD1. Unmatched junction bases numbered 5, after V lost 0 bases and J lost 5 bases. The CDR3 extends over 15 amino acids. Germline assignment: CDR1 GTSNPN and CDR2 SVGIG (reference sequence). CDR3 region: CAWSVRGTGNEKLFF. CDR3 coding DNA: TGTGCCTGGAGTGTACGGGGGACAGGCAATGAAAAACTGTTTTTT.

The V call is TRBV3-1 (or the pseudogene TRBV3-2), the J call TRBJ2-4; 9 bases are a match to TRBD2. This CDR3 has 17 amino acids. After removal of 3 bases from V and 0 bases from J, the junction contained 6 bases not matched to a gene. The germline gives CDR1 LGHDT, CDR2 YNNKEL (reference sequence). As DNA, the CDR3 is TGTGCCAGCAGCCACCTCGGGACTAGCCTAGCCAAAAACATTCAGTACTTC. Its protein is CASSHLGTSLAKNIQYF.

This rearrangement joins TRBV5-1 to TRBJ1-4, with D perhaps matching TRBD1 (6 bases). V gave up 2 bases and J gave up 8 bases, with 10 bases separating them. This CDR3 is 13 amino acids long. Germline V gives CDR1 SGHRS, CDR2 YFSETQ. In DNA, the CDR3 is TGCGCCAGCAGCTTCGCCGGGGGCGAAAAACTGTTTTTT. It yields the protein CASSFAGGEKLFF. Full variable domain (rest looked up from reference TRBV5-1 and TRBJ1-4): KAGVTQTPRYLIKTRGQQVTLSCSPISGHRSVSWYQQTPGQGLQFLFEYFSETQRNKGNFPGRFSGRQFSNSRSEMNVSTLELGDSALYLCASSFAGGEKLFFGSGTQLSVL.

The V and J genes are TRBV11-3 and TRBJ2-7; D possibly corresponds to TRBD1 (5 bases). Between the trimmed V and J ends, which lost 4 bases and 0 bases, there was a span of 7 bases. CDR1 is SGHNT and CDR2 is YENEEA in the germline V gene. This CDR3 has 13 residues. The CDR3 sequence: CASSSTVSYEQYF. The CDR3 nucleotides read TGTGCCAGCAGCTCGACAGTCTCCTACGAGCAGTACTTC.

V gene TRBV10-3 combines with J gene TRBJ2-5; 9 bases match TRBD2. CDR3 length equals 13 residues. Germline-derived CDR1 and CDR2 are ENHRY and SYGVKD. As DNA, the CDR3 is TGTGCTGTGACTAGCGGAAACCAAGAGACCCAGTACTTC. It is translated as CAVTSGNQETQYF.

This chain links TRBV20-1 with TRBJ1-2; D call uncertain. Looked up from germline, CDR1 is DFQATT and CDR2 is SNEGSKA (reference sequence). CDR3 length: 11 amino acids. Trimming removed 2 bases at V and 8 bases at J, with 9 bases between. The CDR3 loop reads CSARSQRGYTF. In DNA form, the CDR3 reads TGCAGTGCTAGATCCCAGAGGGGCTACACCTTC.

The chain employs TRBV2 and TRBJ1-6; no clear D. Germline assignment: CDR1 SNHLY and CDR2 FYNNEI. The CDR3 is 15 amino acids. V lost 3 bases, J lost 0 bases, and 6 bases lay in between. CDR3 in amino acids: CASSEESSYNSPLHF. The CDR3 DNA follows: TGTGCCAGCAGTGAGGAGAGCTCCTATAATTCACCCCTCCACTTT.

The chain uses TRBV6-6 and TRBJ2-1; 11 bases are shared with TRBD2. This CDR3 has 15 residues. J lost 7 bases, V lost 4 bases, and 6 bases had no gene match. Germline CDR1 is MNHNY and CDR2 is SVGAGI (reference sequence). As DNA, the CDR3 is TGTGCCAGCAGTTGGGTAGCGGGGGGGCCAAATGAGCAGTTCTTC. Amino acids: CASSWVAGGPNEQFF.